The 24 T cell receptor beta chains listed next were all sequenced from one sample in a study of T-cell reconstitution after alpha-beta-depleted transplantation in children. Unique molecular identifiers were used to barcode this TCRbeta library. TCRdb called the PCR reads again in MiXCR, with one record for every CDR3 protein. The table records over 90,000 distinct CDR3 sequences, approximately 5.4% of them present only once. The source material was PBMCs, mostly from graft donor cells, sampled 60 days after TCRalphabeta/CD19-depleted stem cell transplant. The source is a female patient aged 2-10 years who had a stem cell transplant for Fanconi anemia, so the T cells may come from the graft donor.

This clonotype was seen a few times. The CDR3 DNA reads as TGCAGTGCTAGTCGGGACAGGGGAACGTACGAGCAGTACTTC. This codes for CSASRDRGTYEQYF. The chain uses TRBV20-1 and TRBJ2-7; 10 bases are shared with TRBD1. The CDR3 is 14 amino acids. The V and J ends lost 3 bases and 4 bases, in that order; junction bases with no gene match: 6. From germline, CDR1 is DFQATT and CDR2 SNEGSKA (reference sequence).

The V call is TRBV5-1, the J call TRBJ2-1; 7 bases line up with TRBD2. V gave up 3 bases and J gave up 0 bases; unmatched junction bases: 6. The CDR3 extends over 16 amino acids. Germline V gives CDR1 SGHRS, CDR2 YFSETQ. The CDR3 region has the DNA TGCGCCAGCAGCTGGCCTAGCGGCAGCTCCTACAATGAGCAGTTCTTC. Translation gives CASSWPSGSSYNEQFF.

This clonotype was counted only a few times. The chain has TRBV5-4 and TRBJ2-7; TRBD1 is a possible D gene (6 bases). V lost 2 bases to trimming and J lost 3 bases, with 12 bases between them. This CDR3 contains 14 residues. Per the germline V gene, CDR1 is SGHNT and CDR2 is YYREEE (reference sequence). CDR3 residues: CASSFETGNYEQYF. The CDR3 nucleotides are TGTGCCAGCAGCTTCGAGACAGGAAACTACGAGCAGTACTTC.

This clonotype was recorded many times. V usage is TRBV3-1 and J usage is TRBJ2-3, with D possibly matching TRBD2 (6 bases). The CDR3 spans 14 residues. Germline CDR1 is LGHDT and CDR2 is YNNKEL (reference sequence). V was pared by 4 bases and J by 4 bases, with 12 bases between. In DNA form, the CDR3 reads TGTGCCAGCAGCCGCGGGGATGGAGCAGATACGCAGTATTTT. It codes for CASSRGDGADTQYF.

This clonotype was seen repeatedly, ten times or more. The rearrangement links TRBV5-1 to TRBJ1-2, with 9 nucleotides matching TRBD1. V lost 0 bases to trimming and J lost 0 bases; unmatched junction nucleotides: 0. The V gene's germline CDR1 is SGHRS and CDR2 YFSETQ. The CDR3 extends over 15 amino acids. The CDR3 is CASSLGQGANYGYTF. In DNA, the CDR3 is TGCGCCAGCAGCTTGGGACAGGGGGCTAACTATGGCTACACCTTC.

This clonotype was observed a few times. The chain has TRBV12-3 or TRBV12-4 and TRBJ1-6; tentative D call: TRBD1 (5 bases). Between the trimmed V and J ends, which lost 6 bases and 7 bases, there was a span of 13 bases. This CDR3 region has 14 residues. The CDR3 sequence is CASSPTGGNSPLHF. In DNA form, the CDR3 reads TGTGCCAGCAGCCCCACAGGAGGGAATTCACCCCTCCACTTT.

There are a few counts of this clonotype. V and J are TRBV20-1 and TRBJ2-5; 7 bases agree with TRBD1. Losses at the gene ends were 5 bases for V and 2 bases for J; bases not matched to a gene: 5. Germline CDR1 and CDR2: DFQATT and SNEGSKA (reference sequence). This CDR3 is 13 amino acids long. The CDR3 protein is CSAWDSGQETQYF. The DNA of the CDR3 is TGCAGTGCTTGGGACAGCGGACAAGAGACCCAGTACTTC.

This clonotype came up many times. V is TRBV12-3 or TRBV12-4 and J is TRBJ2-1, with 10 bases fitting TRBD2. The CDR3 runs 15 residues. V shed 3 bases and J 9 bases; nucleotides not matched to a gene: 8. CDR3 protein: CASSFWVAGGTEQFF. As DNA, the CDR3 is TGTGCCAGCAGTTTTTGGGTAGCGGGGGGCACTGAGCAGTTCTTC.

This clonotype occurred many times. This sequence joins TRBV29-1 and TRBJ2-7; 8 bases match TRBD1. The CDR3 consists of 14 residues. Trimming cost V 4 bases and J 0 bases; bases outside gene matches: 5. CDR1 SQVTM and CDR2 ANQGSEA come from the germline V gene. CDR3 sequence (DNA): TGCAGCGTTGCAGTCCAGGGGGCCTCCTACGAGCAGTACTTC. It is translated as CSVAVQGASYEQYF.

This clonotype was picked up many times. The V call is TRBV5-1, the J call TRBJ1-1; no clear D. Trimming pared 3 bases from V and 1 base from J, leaving 16 bases between. This CDR3 spans 16 amino acids. Germline values: CDR1 SGHRS, CDR2 YFSETQ. In DNA form, the CDR3 reads TGCGCCAGCAGCTCTAGAAACGGACGGGAGAACACTGAAGCTTTCTTT. As protein: CASSSRNGRENTEAFF.

This clonotype was counted a few times. The gene calls are TRBV5-1 and TRBJ2-3; D is unresolved. The CDR3 has 14 amino acids. V gave up 1 base and J gave up 2 bases, with 8 bases separating them. CDR1 and CDR2 (germline): SGHRS, YFSETQ. The CDR3 is CASSLTQHTDTQYF. The CDR3 DNA reads TGCGCCAGCAGCTTGACGCAGCACACAGATACGCAGTATTTT.

This clonotype has ten or more counts. The chain employs TRBV6-6 and TRBJ2-7; tentative D call: TRBD1 (5 bases). The germline V gene encodes CDR1 MNHNY and CDR2 SVGAGI (reference sequence). This CDR3 region has 13 residues. V was cut by 5 bases and J by 4 bases, with 12 bases left in between. CDR3 bases: TGTGCCAGCAGTCCAGGGATCTGGTACGAGCAGTACTTC. Translating it yields CASSPGIWYEQYF.

Many counts were recorded for this clonotype. The chain recombines TRBV2 with TRBJ2-7; D is possibly TRBD2 (6 bases). CDR3 length: 13 residues. Trimming took off 6 bases at V and 2 bases at J, with 11 bases between the two ends. CDR1 is SNHLY and CDR2 is FYNNEI in the germline V gene. For the CDR3, the DNA is TGTGCCAGCAGAAGCGGGTTGACCTACGAGCAGTACTTC. It yields the protein CASRSGLTYEQYF.

Ten or more counts support this clonotype. The J gene is TRBJ1-1, the V gene TRBV9; no clear D. Germline assignment: CDR1 SGDLS and CDR2 YYNGEE. The CDR3 has 13 residues. The ends were cut back, 6 bases at V and 5 bases at J, with 14 bases in the middle. The CDR3 loop reads CASTPQVGTEAFF. The CDR3 DNA reads as TGTGCCAGCACCCCGCAAGTGGGGACTGAAGCTTTCTTT. Supplemented by reference TRBV9 and TRBJ1-1, the full variable domain reads DSGVTQTPKHLITATGQRVTLRCSPRSGDLSVYWYQQSLDQGLQFLIQYYNGEERAKGNILERFSAQQFPDLHSELNLSSLELGDSALYFCASTPQVGTEAFFGQGTRLTVV.

The CDR3 sequence is CLAEAANYGYTF. The CDR3 nucleotides are TGCCTCGCGGAGGCAGCAAACTATGGCTACACCTTC. This chain joins TRBV29-1 and TRBJ1-2, with no clear D. The CDR3 is 12 amino acids. Germline V lookup: CDR1 SQVTM, CDR2 ANQGSEA. Complete variable domain (other parts from reference TRBV29-1 and TRBJ1-2): SAVISQKPSRDICQRGTSLTIQCQVDSQVTMMFWYRQQPGQSLTLIATANQGSEATYESGFVIDKFPISRPNLTFSTLTVSNMSPEDSSIYLCLAEAANYGYTFGSGTRLTVV.

At least ten counts were recorded for this clonotype. The chain joins TRBV12-3 or TRBV12-4 to TRBJ2-1; 11 bases are a match to TRBD2. The V gene end was trimmed by 6 bases and the J gene end by 7 bases; junction bases not matched to a gene: 5. The CDR3 is 14 residues long. CDR3 in amino acids: CASRPTSGINEQFF. The CDR3 DNA is TGTGCCAGCAGGCCGACTAGCGGGATAAATGAGCAGTTCTTC.

This clonotype was observed at least ten times. The gene calls are TRBV5-1 and TRBJ2-1; 11 bases are a match to TRBD2. Unmatched junction bases numbered 5, after V lost 4 bases and J lost 5 bases. Germline V gene lookup returns CDR1 SGHRS and CDR2 YFSETQ. The length of the CDR3 is 15 residues. CDR3 sequence (DNA): TGCGCCAGCAGCCCGACTAGCGGGGATAACAATGAGCAGTTCTTC. Translated: CASSPTSGDNNEQFF.

This clonotype showed up just a few times. V gene TRBV3-1 combines with J gene TRBJ2-7; the D is unclear. In germline, CDR1 is LGHDT, CDR2 YNNKEL (reference sequence). The CDR3 spans 11 residues. Trimming left V 10 bases short and J 3 bases short, with 10 bases between. CDR3 coding DNA: TGTGCCACCGAATGGAACTACGAGCAGTACTTC. Amino acid sequence: CATEWNYEQYF.

This clonotype was recorded many times. This sequence joins TRBV5-1 and TRBJ2-3; weak D call: TRBD1 (6 bases). The CDR3 spans 14 residues. Germline lookup yields CDR1 SGHRS and CDR2 YFSETQ. Trimming pared 0 bases from V and 2 bases from J, leaving 7 bases between. The DNA for the CDR3 is TGCGCCAGCAGCTTGGGGGACAACACAGATACGCAGTATTTT. Translating gives CASSLGDNTDTQYF.

This clonotype was counted a few times. The gene calls are TRBV6-1 and TRBJ2-1; D tentatively fits TRBD1 or TRBD2 (5 bases each). V lost 6 bases to trimming and J lost 9 bases, with 15 bases between them. The germline gives CDR1 MNHNS, CDR2 SASEGT. CDR3 length equals 13 residues. The CDR3 sequence: CASSPGLGAEQFF. In DNA form, the CDR3 reads TGTGCCAGCAGCCCGGGGCTCGGAGCTGAGCAGTTCTTC.

This clonotype appeared many times. The gene calls are TRBV20-1 and TRBJ2-3; D gene ambiguous. V lost 0 bases and J lost 1, with 5 bases in between. The CDR3 runs 13 residues. Germline V lookup: CDR1 DFQATT, CDR2 SNEGSKA (reference sequence). CDR3: CSARDRRTDTQYF. DNA of the CDR3: TGCAGTGCTAGAGATCGGCGCACAGATACGCAGTATTTT.

This clonotype was counted a few times. The V and J genes are TRBV5-1 and TRBJ2-3; 7 bases agree with TRBD2. Germline trimming cut 5 bases from V and 0 bases from J; bases unmatched to any gene: 6. In germline, CDR1 is SGHRS, CDR2 YFSETQ. The CDR3 extends over 15 amino acids. CDR3 DNA sequence: TGCGCCAGCAGACTAGCGTTAGCTAGCACAGATACGCAGTATTTT. Translated, it gives CASRLALASTDTQYF.

This clonotype appeared many times. The chain carries TRBV29-1 and TRBJ2-1; TRBD1 matches at 7 bases. V trimming: 7 bases; J trimming: 3 bases; junction bases outside the gene matches: 9. Germline CDR1 is SQVTM and CDR2 is ANQGSEA. The CDR3 runs 14 residues. This CDR3 reads CSAEDRRNYNEQFF. In DNA form, the CDR3 reads TGCAGCGCAGAGGACAGGAGAAACTACAATGAGCAGTTCTTC.

This clonotype was detected many times. This sequence joins TRBV12-1 and TRBJ2-3; the D segment call TRBD1 is taken from the table without a DNA check. TRBV12-1 is an annotated pseudogene. CDR3 length: 17 residues. CDR3 nucleotide sequence: TGTGCCAGCAGCCCCCCTCCGACAGGGTCGGAAGCAGATACGCAGTATTTT. It encodes CASSPPPTGSEADTQYF.